The 2 T cell receptor beta chains below come from one sample, sequenced in a study of T cell responses to AZD1222 COVID-19 vaccine. The table came from immunoSEQ multiplex PCR; TCRdb's copy has only in-frame clones and leaves some out. Here the sample spans some 150,000 clones, roughly four fifths being singletons. The sample consisted of peripheral blood, taken on day 0 of MenACWY control vaccination. The receptors were gathered from an adult in good health.

The chain couples TRBV10-2 to TRBJ1-2; TRBD1 matches 9 bases. The CDR3 has 16 amino acids. CDR1 and CDR2 from the germline V gene are WSHSY and SAAADI. The V segment lost 7 bases and the J segment 4 bases; nucleotides outside the gene matches: 13. CDR3: CASTPQQGQGTYGYTF. CDR3 sequence (DNA): TGCGCCAGCACCCCTCAGCAGGGACAGGGCACCTATGGCTACACCTTC.

This chain links TRBV6-5 with TRBJ2-7; possibly TRBD1 for D (6 bases). CDR3 length: 14 residues. Trimming stripped 7 bases from V and 0 bases from J, with 13 bases between. Germline V lookup: CDR1 MNHEY, CDR2 SVGAGI. In DNA form, the CDR3 reads TGTGCCAGCAAAAGGACAGCCCCCTCCTACGAGCAGTACTTC. This translates into CASKRTAPSYEQYF.